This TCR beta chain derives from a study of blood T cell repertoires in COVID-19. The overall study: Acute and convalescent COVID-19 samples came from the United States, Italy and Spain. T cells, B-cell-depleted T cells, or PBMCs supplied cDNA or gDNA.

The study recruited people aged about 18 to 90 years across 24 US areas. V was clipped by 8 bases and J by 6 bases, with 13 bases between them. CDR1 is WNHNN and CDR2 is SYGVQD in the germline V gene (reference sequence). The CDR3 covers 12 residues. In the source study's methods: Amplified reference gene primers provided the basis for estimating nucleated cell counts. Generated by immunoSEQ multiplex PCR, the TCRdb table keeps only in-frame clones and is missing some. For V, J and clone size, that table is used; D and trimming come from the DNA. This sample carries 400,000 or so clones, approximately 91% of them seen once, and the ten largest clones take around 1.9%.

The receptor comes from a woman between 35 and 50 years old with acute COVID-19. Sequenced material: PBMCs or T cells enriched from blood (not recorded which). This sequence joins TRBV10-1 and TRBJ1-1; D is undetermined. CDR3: CASGDPTSEAFF. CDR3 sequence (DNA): TGCGCCAGCGGAGACCCTACCTCTGAAGCTTTCTTT.